This is a list of T cell receptor beta chains from one sample in a study of OX40 agonist ivuxolimab in advanced cancers. The table came from immunoSEQ multiplex PCR; TCRdb's copy has only in-frame clones and leaves some out. The sample records about 29,000 clones, about 81% being singletons. This material consisted of CD4+ or CD8+ T cells sorted from blood, taken in a trial of the OX40 agonist ivuxolimab. Receptors originate from an adult with an advanced solid tumor such as melanoma, head and neck, liver or kidney cancer. Each CDR3 is given with its conserved first and last residue. The D gene is left open where the match is weak. Some rows mark clone size as missing; the rest say once, few, many or name a class of expanded clone.

d_gene | abundance | j_gene | v_gene | CDR3nt | CDR3aa
TRBD2 | . | TRBJ2-7 | TRBV27 | TGTGCCAGCAGCTTGGGACCGGGAGGCCCCTACGAGCAGTACTTC | CASSLGPGGPYEQYF
. | . | TRBJ1-2 | TRBV11-2 | TGTGCCAGCAGCTGGGGAACAGGGCCCCACTATGGCTACACCTTC | CASSWGTGPHYGYTF
. | . | TRBJ2-7 | TRBV7-9 | TGTGCCAGCAGCTCCGTACAGGGCTCAAGCTCCTACGAGCAGTACTTC | CASSSVQGSSSYEQYF
TRBD2 | . | TRBJ2-7 | TRBV7-9 | TGTGCCAGCAGCTTTAGCGGGGGGCCCTACGAGCAGTACTTC | CASSFSGGPYEQYF
. | once | TRBJ1-6 | TRBV12-1 | TGTGCCAGCAGCTGCCGGCACGTTGGGGATTCACCCCTCCACTTT | CASSCRHVGDSPLHF
. | . | TRBJ1-1 | TRBV7-6 | TGTGCCAGCAGCATCACGGACACGAACACTGAAGCTTTCTTT | CASSITDTNTEAFF
. | . | TRBJ2-1 | TRBV20-1 | TGCAGTGCTGGTAAGGATTATGAGCAGTTCTTC | CSAGKDYEQFF
. | few | TRBJ2-1 | TRBV9 | TGTGCCAGCAGCAAAGAAGGGGGAGGGTACAATGAGCAGTTCTTC | CASSKEGGGYNEQFF
. | . | TRBJ2-7 | TRBV30 | TGTGCCTGGAGTGTACTACAGGAGGAATCCTACGAGCAGTACTTC | CAWSVLQEESYEQYF
. | few | TRBJ1-1 | TRBV10-3 | TGTGCCATCAGTGAGTCTTTGGGTACTGAAGCTTTCTTT | CAISESLGTEAFF
TRBD1 | . | TRBJ1-2 | TRBV5-1 | TGCGCCAGCAGCTTGACAGGGGGCATTAACTATGGCTACACCTTC | CASSLTGGINYGYTF
. | few | TRBJ2-7 | TRBV6-5 | TGTGCCAGCAGTTCGACTGGGCCAGGGAGCGAGCAGTACTTC | CASSSTGPGSEQYF
. | once | TRBJ2-7 | TRBV10-3 | TGTGCCCCCGAGGGGTGCGAGCAGTACTTC | CAPEGCEQYF
TRBD1 | . | TRBJ2-2 | TRBV5-4 | TGTGCCAGCAGCTTGGGATTAAAGGGACAGGGGACCGCCGGGGAGCTGTTTTTT | CASSLGLKGQGTAGELFF
. | . | TRBJ2-3 | TRBV27 | TGTGCCAGCAGTCCCCGGAACAGGTTCACAGATACGCAGTATTTT | CASSPRNRFTDTQYF
. | . | TRBJ2-1 | TRBV14 | TGTGCCAGCAGCCAAGTAGTCTACAATGAGCAGTTCTTC | CASSQVVYNEQFF
TRBD2 | once | TRBJ2-7 | TRBV5-1 | TGCGCCAGCAGCTTTACTAGCGGGAGGGCTAGCGAGCAGTACTTC | CASSFTSGRASEQYF
. | . | TRBJ1-6 | TRBV7-2 | TGTGCCAGCAGTTCAGGGACCCCTAATTCACCCCTCCACTTT | CASSSGTPNSPLHF
TRBD2 | few | TRBJ2-7 | TRBV27 | TGTGCCAGCAGTTTTGGGGCGGGAGGCACTAGGGAGCAGTACTTC | CASSFGAGGTREQYF
TRBD1 | . | TRBJ2-2 | TRBV7-8 | TGTGCCAGCAGCTCCCGGGACAGGAGGATCGGGGAGCTGTTTTTT | CASSSRDRRIGELFF
. | . | TRBJ1-5 | TRBV5-1 | TGCGCCAGCAGCTGGGACGGCCCCTATAGCAATCAGCCCCAGCATTTT | CASSWDGPYSNQPQHF
TRBD2 | . | TRBJ2-1 | TRBV9 | TGTGCCAGCACGACTAGCGGATACAATGAGCAGTTCTTC | CASTTSGYNEQFF
. | . | TRBJ2-1 | TRBV13 | TGTGCCAGCAGTCAACCCTCAAGCTCCTACAATGAGCAGTTCTTC | CASSQPSSSYNEQFF
. | once | TRBJ1-5 | TRBV30 | TGTGCCTGGAGTGTCGTCAGGGGAAATCAGCCCCAGCATTTT | CAWSVVRGNQPQHF
TRBD1 | . | TRBJ2-3 | TRBV25-1 | TGTGCCAGCAGTAGACAGGGGGCGCAAAGGGGGATGCAGTATTTT | CASSRQGAQRGMQYF
TRBD2 | . | TRBJ2-3 | TRBV11-2 | TGTGCCAGCAGCTTAACTAGCGGGGGGGGTTACACAGATACGCAGTATTTT | CASSLTSGGGYTDTQYF